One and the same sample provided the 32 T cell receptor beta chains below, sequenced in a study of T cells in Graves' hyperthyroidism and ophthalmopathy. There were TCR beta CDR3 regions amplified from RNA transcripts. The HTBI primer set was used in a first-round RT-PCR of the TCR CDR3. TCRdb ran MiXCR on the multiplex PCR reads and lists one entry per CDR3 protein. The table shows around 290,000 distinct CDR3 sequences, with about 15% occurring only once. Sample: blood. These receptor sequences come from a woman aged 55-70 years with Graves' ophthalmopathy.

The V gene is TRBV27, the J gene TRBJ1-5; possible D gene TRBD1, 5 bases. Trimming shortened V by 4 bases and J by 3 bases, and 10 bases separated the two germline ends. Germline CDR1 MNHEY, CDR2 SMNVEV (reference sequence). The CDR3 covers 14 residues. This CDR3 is CASSSRAYNQPQHF. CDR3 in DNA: TGTGCCAGCAGTTCCAGGGCATACAATCAGCCCCAGCATTTT.

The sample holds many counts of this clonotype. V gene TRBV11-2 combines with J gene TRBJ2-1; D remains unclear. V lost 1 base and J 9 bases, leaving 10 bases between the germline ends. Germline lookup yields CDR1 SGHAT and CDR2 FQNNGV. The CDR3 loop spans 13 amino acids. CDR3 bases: TGTGCCAGCAGCTTAGGACCCACCGGTGAGCAGTTCTTC. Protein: CASSLGPTGEQFF.

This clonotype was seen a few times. The CDR3 nucleotides read TGTGCCAGCTCACCAAACTCAGGGACAGGGGGCGGAGAGACCCAGTACTTC. This translates into CASSPNSGTGGGETQYF. The genes are TRBV18 and TRBJ2-5, with TRBD1 identical over 12 bases. V shed 2 bases, J shed 4 bases, and the junction held 8 bases outside the gene matches. This CDR3 contains 17 residues. Germline-derived CDR1 and CDR2 are KGHSH and LQKENI.

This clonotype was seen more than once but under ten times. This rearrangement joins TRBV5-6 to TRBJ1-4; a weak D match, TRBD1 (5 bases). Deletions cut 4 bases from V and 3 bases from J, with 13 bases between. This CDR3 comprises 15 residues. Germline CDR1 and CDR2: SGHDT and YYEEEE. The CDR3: CASSDRGGPNEKLFF. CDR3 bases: TGTGCCAGCAGCGACCGCGGGGGACCTAATGAAAAACTGTTTTTT.

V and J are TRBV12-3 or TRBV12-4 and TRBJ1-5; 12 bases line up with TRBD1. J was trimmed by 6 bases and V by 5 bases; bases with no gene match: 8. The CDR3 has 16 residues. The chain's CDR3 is CASSPGDRGRGQPQHF. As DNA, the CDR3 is TGTGCCAGCAGTCCCGGGGACAGGGGGCGCGGTCAGCCCCAGCATTTT.

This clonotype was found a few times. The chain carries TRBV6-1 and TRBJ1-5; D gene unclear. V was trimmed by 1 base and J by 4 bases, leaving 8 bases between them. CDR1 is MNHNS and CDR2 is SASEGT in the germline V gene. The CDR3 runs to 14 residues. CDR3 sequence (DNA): TGTGCCAGCAGTGAAGGGGCCGGTAATCAGCCCCAGCATTTT. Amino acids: CASSEGAGNQPQHF.

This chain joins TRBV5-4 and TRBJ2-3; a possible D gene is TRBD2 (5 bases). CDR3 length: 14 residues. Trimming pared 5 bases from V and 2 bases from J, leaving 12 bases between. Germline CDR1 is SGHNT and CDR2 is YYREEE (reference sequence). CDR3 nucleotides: TGTGCCAGCAGTGAACAGCGGCCCACAGATACGCAGTATTTT. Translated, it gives CASSEQRPTDTQYF. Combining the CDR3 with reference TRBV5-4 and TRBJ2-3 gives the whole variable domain ETGVTQSPTHLIKTRGQQVTLRCSSQSGHNTVSWYQQALGQGPQFIFQYYREEENGRGNFPPRFSGLQFPNYSSELNVNALELDDSALYLCASSEQRPTDTQYFGPGTRLTVL.

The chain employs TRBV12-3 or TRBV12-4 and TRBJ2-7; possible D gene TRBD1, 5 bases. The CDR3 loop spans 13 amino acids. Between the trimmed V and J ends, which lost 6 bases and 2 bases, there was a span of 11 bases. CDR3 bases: TGTGCCAGCAGCCATAGGACACCCTACGAGCAGTACTTC. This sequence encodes CASSHRTPYEQYF.

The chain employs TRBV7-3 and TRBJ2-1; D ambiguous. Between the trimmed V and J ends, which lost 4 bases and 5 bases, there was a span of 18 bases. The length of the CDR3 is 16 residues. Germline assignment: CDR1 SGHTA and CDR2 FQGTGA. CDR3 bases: TGTGCCAGCAGCTCAAATTCCGGGCGCCTAAACAATGAGCAGTTCTTC. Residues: CASSSNSGRLNNEQFF.

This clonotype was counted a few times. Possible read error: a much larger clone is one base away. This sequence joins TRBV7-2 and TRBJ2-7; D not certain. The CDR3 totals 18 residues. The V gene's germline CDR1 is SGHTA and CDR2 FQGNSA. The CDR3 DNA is TGTGCCAGCAGCTTAGCGCTCGCCGGGCCCCGCGGCTCCTACGAGCGGTACTTC. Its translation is CASSLALAGPRGSYERYF.

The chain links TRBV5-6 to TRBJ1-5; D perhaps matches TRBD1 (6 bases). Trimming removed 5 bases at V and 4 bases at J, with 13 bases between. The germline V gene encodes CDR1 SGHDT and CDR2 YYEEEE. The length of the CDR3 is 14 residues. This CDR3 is CASSHLQGNQPQHF. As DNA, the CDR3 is TGTGCCAGCAGTCACTTACAGGGTAATCAGCCCCAGCATTTT. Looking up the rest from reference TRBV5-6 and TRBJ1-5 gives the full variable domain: DAGVTQSPTHLIKTRGQQVTLRCSPKSGHDTVSWYQQALGQGPQFIFQYYEEEERQRGNFPDRFSGHQFPNYSSELNVNALLLGDSALYLCASSHLQGNQPQHFGDGTRLSIL.

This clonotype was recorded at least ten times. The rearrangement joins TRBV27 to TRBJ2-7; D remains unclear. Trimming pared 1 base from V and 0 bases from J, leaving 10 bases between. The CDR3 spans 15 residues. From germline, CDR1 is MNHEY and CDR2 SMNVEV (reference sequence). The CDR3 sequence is CASSLLGGYSYEQYF. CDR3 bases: TGTGCCAGCAGTTTATTAGGCGGTTACTCCTACGAGCAGTACTTC.

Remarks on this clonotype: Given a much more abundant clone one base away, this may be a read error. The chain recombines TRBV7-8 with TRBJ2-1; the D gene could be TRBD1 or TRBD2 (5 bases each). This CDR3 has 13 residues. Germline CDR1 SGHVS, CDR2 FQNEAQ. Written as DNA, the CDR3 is TGTCCCAGCAGCTCCCGAACTCAGGGACAGCAGTTCTTC. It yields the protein CPSSSRTQGQQFF.

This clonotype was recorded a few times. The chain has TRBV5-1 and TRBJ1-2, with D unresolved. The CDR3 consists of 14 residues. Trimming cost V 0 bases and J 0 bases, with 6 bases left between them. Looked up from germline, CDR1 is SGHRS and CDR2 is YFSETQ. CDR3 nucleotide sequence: TGCGCCAGCAGCTTGGGAAGTTCTAACTATGGCTACACCTTC. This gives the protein CASSLGSSNYGYTF.

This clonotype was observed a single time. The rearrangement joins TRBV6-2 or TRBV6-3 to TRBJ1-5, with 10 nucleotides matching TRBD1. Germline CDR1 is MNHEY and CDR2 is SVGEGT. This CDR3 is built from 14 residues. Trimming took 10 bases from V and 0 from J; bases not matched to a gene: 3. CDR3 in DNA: TGTGCCATCGGGACAGGGGATAGCAATCAGCCCCAGCATTTT. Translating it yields CAIGTGDSNQPQHF.

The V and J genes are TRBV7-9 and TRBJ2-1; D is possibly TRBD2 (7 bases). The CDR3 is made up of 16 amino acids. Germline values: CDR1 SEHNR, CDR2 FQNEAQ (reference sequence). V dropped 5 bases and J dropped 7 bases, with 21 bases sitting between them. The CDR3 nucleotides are TGTGCCAGCAGCGGGAGGGGGGGGGGCTCGAGGAATGAGCAGTTCTTC. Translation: CASSGRGGGSRNEQFF.

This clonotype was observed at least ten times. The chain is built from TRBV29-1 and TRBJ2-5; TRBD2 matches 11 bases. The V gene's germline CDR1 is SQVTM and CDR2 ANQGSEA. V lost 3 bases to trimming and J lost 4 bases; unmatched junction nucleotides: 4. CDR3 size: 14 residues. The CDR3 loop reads CSVDLAGGGETQYF. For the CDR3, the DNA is TGCAGCGTTGACCTAGCGGGGGGCGGAGAGACCCAGTACTTC.

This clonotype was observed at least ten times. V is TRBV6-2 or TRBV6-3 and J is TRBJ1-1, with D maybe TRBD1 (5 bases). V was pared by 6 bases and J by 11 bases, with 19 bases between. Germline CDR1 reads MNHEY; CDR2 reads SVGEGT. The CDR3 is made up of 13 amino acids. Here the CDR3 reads CASSYRTDKRAFF. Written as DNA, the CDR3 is TGTGCCAGCAGCTACAGGACCGACAAGAGGGCTTTCTTT.

The CDR3 DNA is TGTGCCAGCAGCCCACCGGGACTAGCGGGCAGCGGGGAGCTGTTTTTT. Translation: CASSPPGLAGSGELFF. The rearrangement joins TRBV7-2 to TRBJ2-2; 12 bases are a match to TRBD2. V gave up 5 bases and J gave up 7 bases; unmatched junction bases: 8. CDR1 and CDR2 (germline): SGHTA, FQGNSA. This CDR3 comprises 16 residues.

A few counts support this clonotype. The CDR3 loop reads CASSQEPQQSSYNEQFF. In DNA, the CDR3 is TGTGCCAGCAGCCAAGAACCCCAACAGAGCTCCTACAATGAGCAGTTCTTC. V is TRBV4-2 and J is TRBJ2-1; no definite D call. There are 17 residues in the CDR3. Germline V gene lookup returns CDR1 LGHNA and CDR2 YNFKEQ. The V end lost 0 bases, the J end lost 0 bases, and 12 bases lay between the germline ends.

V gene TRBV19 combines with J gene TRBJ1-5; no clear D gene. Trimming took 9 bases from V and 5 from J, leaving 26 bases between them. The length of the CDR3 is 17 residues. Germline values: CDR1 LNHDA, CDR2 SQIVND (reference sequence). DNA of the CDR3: TGTGCCAGCACCCCAAGAGGTCATAGGCCCCGAGATCAGCCCCAGCATTTT. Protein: CASTPRGHRPRDQPQHF.

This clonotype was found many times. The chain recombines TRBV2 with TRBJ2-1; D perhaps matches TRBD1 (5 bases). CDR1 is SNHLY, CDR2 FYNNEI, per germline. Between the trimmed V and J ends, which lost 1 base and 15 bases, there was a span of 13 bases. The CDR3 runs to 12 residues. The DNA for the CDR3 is TGTGCCAGCAGTGAAGAAGTAGGGGCTCTGTTCTTC. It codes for CASSEEVGALFF.

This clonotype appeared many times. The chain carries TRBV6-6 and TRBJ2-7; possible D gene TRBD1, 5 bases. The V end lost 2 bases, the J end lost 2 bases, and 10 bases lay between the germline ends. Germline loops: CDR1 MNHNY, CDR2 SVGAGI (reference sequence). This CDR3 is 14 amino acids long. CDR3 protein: CASSYNRTPYEQYF. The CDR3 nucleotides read TGTGCCAGCAGTTACAACAGGACCCCCTACGAGCAGTACTTC.

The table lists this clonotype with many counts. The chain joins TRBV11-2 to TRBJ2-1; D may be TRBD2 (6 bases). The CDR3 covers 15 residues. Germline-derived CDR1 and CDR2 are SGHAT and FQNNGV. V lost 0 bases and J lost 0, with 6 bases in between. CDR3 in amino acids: CASSLDGSSYNEQFF. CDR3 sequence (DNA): TGTGCCAGCAGCTTAGACGGGAGCTCCTACAATGAGCAGTTCTTC.

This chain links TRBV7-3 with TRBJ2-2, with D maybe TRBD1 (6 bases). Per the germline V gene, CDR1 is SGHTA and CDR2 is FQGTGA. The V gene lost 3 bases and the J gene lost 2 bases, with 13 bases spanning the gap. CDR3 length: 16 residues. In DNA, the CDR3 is TGTGCCAGCAGCTTGATGGGCAGGGGTAACACCGGGGAGCTGTTTTTT. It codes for CASSLMGRGNTGELFF.

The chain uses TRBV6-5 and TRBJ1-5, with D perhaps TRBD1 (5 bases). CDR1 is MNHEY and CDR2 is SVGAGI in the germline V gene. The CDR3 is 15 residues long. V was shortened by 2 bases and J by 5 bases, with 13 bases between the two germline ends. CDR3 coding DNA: TGTGCCAGCAGTTACGGGGGGGTTGACGATCAGCCCCAGCATTTT. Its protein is CASSYGGVDDQPQHF.

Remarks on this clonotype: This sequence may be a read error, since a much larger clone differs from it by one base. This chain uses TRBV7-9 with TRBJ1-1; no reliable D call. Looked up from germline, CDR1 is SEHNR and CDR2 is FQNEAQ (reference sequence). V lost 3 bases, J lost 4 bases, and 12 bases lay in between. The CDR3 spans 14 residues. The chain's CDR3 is CASSFIGRATEAFF. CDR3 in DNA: TGTGCCAGCAGCTTCATTGGGAGGGCCACTGAAGCTTTCTTT.

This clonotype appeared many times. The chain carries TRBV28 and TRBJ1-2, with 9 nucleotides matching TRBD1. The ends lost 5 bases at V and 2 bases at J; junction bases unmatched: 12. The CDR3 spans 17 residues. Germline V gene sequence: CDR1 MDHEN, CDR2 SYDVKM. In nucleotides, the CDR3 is TGTGCCAGCAGTCTACCACAGGGGGCCGGCTCCAACTATGGCTACACCTTC. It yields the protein CASSLPQGAGSNYGYTF.

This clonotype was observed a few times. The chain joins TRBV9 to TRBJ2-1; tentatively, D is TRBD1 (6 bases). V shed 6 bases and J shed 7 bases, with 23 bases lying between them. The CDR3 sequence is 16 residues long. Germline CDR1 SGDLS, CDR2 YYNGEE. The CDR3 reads CASTVGPVGGQNEQFF. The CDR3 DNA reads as TGTGCCAGCACGGTCGGTCCGGTGGGTGGACAGAATGAGCAGTTCTTC.

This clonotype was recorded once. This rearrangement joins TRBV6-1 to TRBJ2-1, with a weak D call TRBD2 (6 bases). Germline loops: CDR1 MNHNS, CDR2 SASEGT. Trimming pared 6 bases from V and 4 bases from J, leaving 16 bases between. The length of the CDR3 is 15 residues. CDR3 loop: CASRRQLADYNEQFF. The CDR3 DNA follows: TGTGCCAGCAGAAGGCAACTAGCAGATTACAATGAGCAGTTCTTC.

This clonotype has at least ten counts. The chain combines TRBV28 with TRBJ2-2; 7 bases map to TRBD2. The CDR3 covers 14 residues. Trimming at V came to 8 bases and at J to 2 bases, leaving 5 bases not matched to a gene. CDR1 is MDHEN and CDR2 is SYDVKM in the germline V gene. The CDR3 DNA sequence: TGTGCCAGCGTGGAGACTAGCAACACCGGGGAGCTGTTTTTT. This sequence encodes CASVETSNTGELFF.

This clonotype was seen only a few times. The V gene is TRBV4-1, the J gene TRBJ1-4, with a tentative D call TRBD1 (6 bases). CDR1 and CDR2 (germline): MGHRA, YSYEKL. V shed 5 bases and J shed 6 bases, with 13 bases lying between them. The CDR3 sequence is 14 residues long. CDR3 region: CASSSAQGYEKLFF. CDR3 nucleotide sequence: TGCGCCAGCAGCTCCGCCCAGGGGTATGAAAAACTGTTTTTT.